This TCR beta chain was obtained from a study (dated by TCRdb to the late 2010s). With respect to the entire study: The study used sequence and structural analyses to characterize human CD8+ TCR repertoires recognizing immunodominant viral antigens. Broad study findings and their caveats: The CD8+ TCR repertoires specific to different immunodominant viral antigens were reported to be highly diverse and distinct from one another.

This clonotype is classified as medium-sized (0.01 to 0.1%). There is no known antigen for this receptor. The input lacks base qualities; no much larger clone sits a single base away. The instrument given in TCRdb is Illumina HiSeq 2500. The raw public reads went through TCRdb reprocessing: fastp at Q25, MiXCR clone calling, in-frame beta chains kept. Each entry is one CDR3 protein sequence, shown with its most common DNA and genes. The sample table holds over 750 distinct CDR3 sequences, of which more than 20% were seen once. The ten biggest clones cover 35% to 40% of the sample. Sequenced sample: CD8+ T cells (not recorded whether cultured). The sequence came from a male donor.

The DNA reads as follows: TGTGCCAGCAGCGGTCAGGAGCCAGGGGTCCTCCTAGGGGAAGAGACCCAGTACTTC. Its translation is CASSGQEPGVLLGEETQYF. The V gene is TRBV7-9 and the J gene is TRBJ2-5; the D gene is perhaps TRBD1, from 6 matching bases. V is shortened by 5 bases, J by 3 bases, and the region joining them spans 28 bases. Taken from the germline V gene (reference sequence), the CDR1 and CDR2 loops are SEHNR and FQNEAQ. Including cysteine and phenylalanine, the CDR3 has 19 amino acids. Only the CDR3 DNA is retained, 57 bases long and in frame from the first base.